This T cell receptor beta chain originates from a study of identical twins. CDR3 length equals 15 residues. The V gene end was trimmed by 2 bases and the J gene end by 7 bases; junction bases not matched to a gene: 10. Germline V CDR1 and CDR2: SGHRS, YFSETQ. MiXCR, applied by TCRdb to the 5' RACE reads, yields one record per CDR3 protein. The sample yields some 500,000 distinct CDR3 sequences, roughly 9.9% seen once. This sample was also put to use in a study of yellow fever vaccine responses in identical twins.

The gene calls are TRBV5-1 and TRBJ2-3; 7 bases align to TRBD2. This clonotype was sampled from a woman under 30 in good health. Sequencing used PBMCs. The CDR3 loop is CASSLAGRLENTQYF. For the CDR3, the DNA is TGCGCCAGCAGCTTAGCGGGAAGGTTGGAGAATACGCAGTATTTT.